This TCR beta chain came from a study of T cell changes during pregnancy in multiple sclerosis. The data were produced by immunoSEQ multiplex PCR, yet TCRdb's version contains in-frame clones alone and is incomplete. Here the sample spans roughly 97,000 clones, approximately 90% being singletons. Germline CDR1 MDHEN, CDR2 SYDVKM. The CDR3 has 15 amino acids. Trimming removed 6 bases at V and 5 bases at J, with 19 bases between. J is TRBJ1-2 and V is TRBV28; a possible D gene is TRBD1 (6 bases). Sequenced here: peripheral blood, sampled in the second trimester of pregnancy. This receptor was obtained from a female donor in good health, enrolled as a control in a pregnancy study. CDR3 sequence reads: CASSLQGLGPYGYTF. The CDR3, as DNA: TGTGCCAGCAGCCTCCAGGGGCTGGGGCCTTATGGCTACACCTTC.